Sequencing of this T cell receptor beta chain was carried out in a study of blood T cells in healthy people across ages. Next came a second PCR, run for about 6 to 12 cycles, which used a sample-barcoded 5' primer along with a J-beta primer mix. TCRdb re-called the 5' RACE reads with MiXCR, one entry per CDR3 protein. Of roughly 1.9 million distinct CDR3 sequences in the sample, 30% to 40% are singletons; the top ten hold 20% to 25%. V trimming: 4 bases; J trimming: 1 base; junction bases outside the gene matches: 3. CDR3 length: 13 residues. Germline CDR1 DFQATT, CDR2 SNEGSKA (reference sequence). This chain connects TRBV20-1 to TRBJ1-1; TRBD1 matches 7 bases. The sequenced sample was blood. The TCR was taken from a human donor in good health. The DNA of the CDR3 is TGCAGTGCTAAGAGGGGGCCGAACACTGAAGCTTTCTTT. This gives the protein CSAKRGPNTEAFF.